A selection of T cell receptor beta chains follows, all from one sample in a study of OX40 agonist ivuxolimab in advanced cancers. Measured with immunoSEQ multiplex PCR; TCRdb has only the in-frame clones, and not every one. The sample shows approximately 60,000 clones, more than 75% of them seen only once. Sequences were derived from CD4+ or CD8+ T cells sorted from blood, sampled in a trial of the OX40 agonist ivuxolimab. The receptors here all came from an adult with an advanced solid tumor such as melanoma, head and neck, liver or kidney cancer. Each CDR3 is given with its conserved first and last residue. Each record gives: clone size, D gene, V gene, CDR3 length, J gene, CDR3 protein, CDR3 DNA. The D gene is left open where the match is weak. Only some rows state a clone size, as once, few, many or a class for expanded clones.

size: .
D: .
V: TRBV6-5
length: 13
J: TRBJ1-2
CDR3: CASRGTAGYGYTF
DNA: TGTGCCAGCAGGGGCACTGCGGGGTATGGCTACACCTTC

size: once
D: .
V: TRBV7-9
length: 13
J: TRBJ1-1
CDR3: CASSQGGLTEAFF
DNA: TGTGCCAGCAGCCAAGGGGGTTTGACTGAAGCTTTCTTT

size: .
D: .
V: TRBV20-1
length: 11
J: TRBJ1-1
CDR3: CSARPGTPAFF
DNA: TGCAGTGCTCGGCCGGGGACGCCGGCTTTCTTT

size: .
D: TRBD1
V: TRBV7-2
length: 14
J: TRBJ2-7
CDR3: CASSLGQGMGEQYF
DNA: TGTGCCAGCAGCTTAGGACAGGGAATGGGGGAGCAGTACTTC

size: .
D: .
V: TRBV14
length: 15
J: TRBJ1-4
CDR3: CASSQARQTNEKLFF
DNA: TGTGCCAGCAGCCAAGCGCGACAGACTAATGAAAAACTGTTTTTT

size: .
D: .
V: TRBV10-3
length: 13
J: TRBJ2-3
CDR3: CAISPPAGDTQYF
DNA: TGTGCCATCAGCCCCCCGGCGGGAGATACGCAGTATTTT

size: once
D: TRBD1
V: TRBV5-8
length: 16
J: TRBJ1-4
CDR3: CASTPGRGPTNEKLFF
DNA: TGTGCCAGCACCCCTGGCAGGGGGCCTACTAATGAAAAACTGTTTTTT

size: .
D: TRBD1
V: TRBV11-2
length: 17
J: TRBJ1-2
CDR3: CASSSKPGSGTVYGYTF
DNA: TGTGCCAGCAGCTCCAAACCTGGATCCGGGACAGTCTATGGCTACACCTTC

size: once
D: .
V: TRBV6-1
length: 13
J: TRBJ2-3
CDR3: CASCREGTDTQYF
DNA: TGTGCCAGCTGCAGGGAAGGCACAGATACGCAGTATTTT

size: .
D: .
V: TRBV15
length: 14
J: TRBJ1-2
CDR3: CATSRDMGTYGYTF
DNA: TGTGCCACCAGCAGAGATATGGGTACCTATGGCTACACCTTC

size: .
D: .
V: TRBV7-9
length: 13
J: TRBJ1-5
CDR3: CASSLKSNQPQHF
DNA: TGTGCCAGCAGCTTAAAGAGCAATCAGCCCCAGCATTTT

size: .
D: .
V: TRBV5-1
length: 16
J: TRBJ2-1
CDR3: CASSWRSTSSYNEQFF
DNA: TGCGCCAGCAGCTGGAGGAGTACTAGCTCCTACAATGAGCAGTTCTTC

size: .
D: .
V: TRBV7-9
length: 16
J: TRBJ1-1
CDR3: CASSLGLPGMNTEAFF
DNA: TGTGCCAGCAGCCTGGGACTTCCAGGAATGAACACTGAAGCTTTCTTT

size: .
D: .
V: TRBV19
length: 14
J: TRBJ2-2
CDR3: CASEGPGVKGELFF
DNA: TGTGCCAGTGAGGGACCAGGGGTAAAAGGGGAGCTGTTTTTT

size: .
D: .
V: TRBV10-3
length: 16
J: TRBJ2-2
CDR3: CAISENGIQNTGELFF
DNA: TGTGCCATCAGTGAGAATGGGATACAGAACACCGGGGAGCTGTTTTTT

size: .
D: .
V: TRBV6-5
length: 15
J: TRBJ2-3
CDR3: CASSLRGGDTDTQYF
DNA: TGTGCCAGCAGCCTCCGGGGCGGAGACACAGATACGCAGTATTTT

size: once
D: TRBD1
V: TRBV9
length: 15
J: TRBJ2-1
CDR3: CASSAGTGGIYEQFF
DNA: TGTGCCAGCAGTGCCGGGACAGGGGGCATATATGAGCAGTTCTTC

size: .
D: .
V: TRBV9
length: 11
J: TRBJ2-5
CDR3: CASSVEETQYF
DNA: TGTGCCAGCAGCGTAGAAGAGACCCAGTACTTC

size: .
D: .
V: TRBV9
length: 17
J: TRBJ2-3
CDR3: CASSVEERTAPVDTQYF
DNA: TGTGCCAGCAGCGTAGAGGAACGGACGGCCCCCGTGGATACGCAGTATTTT

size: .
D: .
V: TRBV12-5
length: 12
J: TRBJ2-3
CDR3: CASGSTTDTQYF
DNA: TGTGCTAGTGGCTCGACTACAGATACGCAGTATTTT

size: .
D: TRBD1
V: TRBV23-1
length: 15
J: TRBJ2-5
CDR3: CASSQSDRGRETQYF
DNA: TGCGCCAGCAGTCAATCGGACAGGGGGAGGGAGACCCAGTACTTC

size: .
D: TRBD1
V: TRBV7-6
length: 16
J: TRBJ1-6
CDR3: CASSSGSGQGSPPLHF
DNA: TGTGCCAGCAGCTCAGGCTCCGGACAGGGAAGTCCACCCCTCCACTTT

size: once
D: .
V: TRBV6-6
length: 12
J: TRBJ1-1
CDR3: CASSYSIDEAFF
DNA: TGTGCCAGCAGTTACTCGATTGATGAAGCTTTCTTT

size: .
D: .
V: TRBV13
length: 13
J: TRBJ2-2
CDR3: CASSLENTGELFF
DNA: TGTGCCAGCAGCTTGGAGAACACCGGGGAGCTGTTTTTT

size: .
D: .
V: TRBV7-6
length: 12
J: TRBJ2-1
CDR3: CASSLTSGEQFF
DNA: TGTGCCAGCAGCCTGACCAGCGGGGAGCAGTTCTTC

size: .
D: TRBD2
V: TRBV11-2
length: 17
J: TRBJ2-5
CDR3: CASSLGARGGTQETQYF
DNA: TGTGCCAGCAGCTTAGGGGCGCGCGGGGGGACCCAAGAGACCCAGTACTTC

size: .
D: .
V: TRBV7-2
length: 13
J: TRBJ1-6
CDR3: CASTEVGGSPLHF
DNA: TGTGCCAGCACCGAAGTCGGGGGCTCACCCCTCCACTTT

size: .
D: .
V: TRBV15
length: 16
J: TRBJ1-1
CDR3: CATSRGRWGEDTEAFF
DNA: TGTGCCACCAGCAGAGGGCGGTGGGGAGAAGACACTGAAGCTTTCTTT